These 8 T cell receptor beta chains were all obtained from the same sample, sequenced in a study of identical twins. TCRdb re-analysed the 5' RACE reads in MiXCR, keeping a single row per CDR3 protein. The table lists about 890,000 distinct CDR3 sequences, 10% to 15% of them singletons. These same data were also listed under a study on yellow fever vaccine responses in identical twins.

The sample taken for sequencing was PBMCs. These receptors originate from a woman in her late teens or twenties in good health.

This clonotype was detected only a few times. The J gene is TRBJ2-3, the V gene TRBV28; 16 bases line up with TRBD2. Germline values: CDR1 MDHEN, CDR2 SYDVKM. The CDR3 contains 19 residues. V dropped 5 bases and J dropped 3; count of bases not matched to a gene: 11. The DNA of the CDR3 is TGTGCCAGCAGTCCGGGGAGGGGACTAGCGGGAGGGGAGACAGATACGCAGTATTTT. It is translated as CASSPGRGLAGGETDTQYF.

This clonotype was picked up a small number of times. The chain uses TRBV10-2 and TRBJ2-6, with D possibly TRBD1 on 6 matching bases. The V and J ends lost 7 bases and 2 bases respectively, with 9 bases between them. The CDR3 covers 14 residues. From germline, CDR1 is WSHSY and CDR2 SAAADI. In DNA form, the CDR3 reads TGCGCCAGCAAACGACAGGCTGGGGCCAACGTCCTGACTTTC. Amino acid sequence: CASKRQAGANVLTF.

This clonotype showed up many times. The chain uses TRBV10-3 and TRBJ2-5; D is undetermined. Germline V gene data show CDR1 as ENHRY and CDR2 as SYGVKD. Between the trimmed V and J ends, which lost 7 bases and 2 bases, there was a span of 11 bases. The CDR3 has 13 amino acids. The CDR3 region is CAIMGKSQETQYF. In DNA, the CDR3 is TGTGCCATCATGGGGAAGTCACAAGAGACCCAGTACTTC.

This clonotype has only a few counts. The rearrangement uses TRBV19 and TRBJ2-3; TRBD2 aligns across 13 bases. This CDR3 spans 18 amino acids. Per germline, CDR1 LNHDA and CDR2 SQIVND (reference sequence). The V segment lost 4 bases and the J segment 2 bases; nucleotides outside the gene matches: 9. This chain's CDR3 is CASSTWTSGRGSTDTQYF. In DNA form, the CDR3 reads TGTGCCAGTAGTACATGGACTAGCGGGAGAGGTTCCACAGATACGCAGTATTTT.

This clonotype was seen a few times. The chain links TRBV29-1 to TRBJ1-1; 9 nucleotides align to TRBD1. V trimming: 6 bases; J trimming: 1 base; junction bases outside the gene matches: 9. From germline, CDR1 is SQVTM and CDR2 ANQGSEA. The CDR3 runs to 15 residues. The CDR3 DNA sequence: TGCAGCGTCCTCGCCGGGACAGGGTGGAACACTGAAGCTTTCTTT. This encodes CSVLAGTGWNTEAFF.

This chain connects TRBV2 to TRBJ1-2, with 7 bases identical to TRBD1. J lost 8 bases, V lost 8 bases, and 5 bases had no gene match. The CDR3 covers 11 residues. The germline gives CDR1 SNHLY, CDR2 FYNNEI. The CDR3 DNA reads TGTGCCAGCCAAGACAGGGAAGGCTACACCTTC. Its translation is CASQDREGYTF.

This clonotype was counted a few times. This sequence joins TRBV2 and TRBJ2-7, with D perhaps TRBD1 (6 bases). The length of the CDR3 is 14 residues. Germline lookup yields CDR1 SNHLY and CDR2 FYNNEI. The germline V and J ends were trimmed by 5 bases and 4 bases, with 15 bases remaining between them. In nucleotides, the CDR3 is TGTGCCAGCAGTCAGGGGAGTCAGGGGTACGAGCAGTACGTC. It yields the protein CASSQGSQGYEQYV.

This clonotype was seen only a few times. CDR3 coding DNA: TGCAGTGCAAAGACAGGGGCCGAGCAGTACTTC. This gives the protein CSAKTGAEQYF. The chain carries TRBV20-1 and TRBJ2-7; 8 bases match TRBD1. The CDR3 has 11 amino acids. V lost 6 bases to trimming and J lost 6 bases; unmatched junction nucleotides: 4. Per germline, CDR1 DFQATT and CDR2 SNEGSKA (reference sequence).